The 17 T cell receptor beta chains below all came from one sample that was sequenced in a study of chemoradiotherapy in HPV16-positive cancers. The protocol was immunoSEQ multiplex PCR, while the TCRdb copy is restricted to in-frame clones and leaves out a portion. The table records around 11,000 clones, roughly 86% of them present only once. The sequencing here drew on blood, taken from a patient who underwent chemoradiotherapy. Receptors were obtained from a human donor with HPV-associated anogenital cancer.

As DNA, the CDR3 is TGCGCCAGCCCCCACCCGGGACAGGGGAGACACGAGCAGTACTTC. The encoded protein is CASPHPGQGRHEQYF. The V gene is TRBV4-1, the J gene TRBJ2-7; 10 bases match TRBD1. From germline, CDR1 is MGHRA and CDR2 YSYEKL. CDR3 length: 15 residues. V trimming: 8 bases; J trimming: 5 bases; junction bases outside the gene matches: 12.

The V call is TRBV29-1, the J call TRBJ1-1; no clear D. The ends were cut back, 2 bases at V and 1 base at J, with 5 bases in the middle. Germline-derived CDR1 and CDR2 are SQVTM and ANQGSEA. The CDR3 spans 12 residues. CDR3 residues: CSVERENTEAFF. As DNA, the CDR3 is TGCAGCGTTGAACGAGAGAACACTGAAGCTTTCTTT.

The chain has TRBV5-1 and TRBJ1-5; unclear D gene. Trimming removed 2 bases from V and 9 bases from J, with 9 bases in between. Germline V CDR1 and CDR2: SGHRS, YFSETQ. This CDR3 comprises 12 residues. The CDR3: CASSLDGTPQHF. CDR3 sequence (DNA): TGCGCCAGCAGCTTAGACGGTACGCCCCAGCATTTT.

This sequence joins TRBV5-1 and TRBJ1-4; TRBD1 matches 7 bases. With 1 base clipped from V and 6 bases from J, the junction kept 6 bases outside the gene matches. Per the germline V gene, CDR1 is SGHRS and CDR2 is YFSETQ. This CDR3 contains 15 residues. CDR3 sequence (DNA): TGCGCCAGCAGCTTGTTGAGGGGGCTGCATGAAAAACTGTTTTTT. Amino acids: CASSLLRGLHEKLFF.

The V and J genes are TRBV5-4 and TRBJ2-5; 9 bases fit TRBD2. Trimming took 0 bases from V and 0 from J; bases not matched to a gene: 3. The CDR3 runs 16 residues. CDR1 is SGHNT, CDR2 YYREEE, per germline (reference sequence). The CDR3 DNA sequence: TGTGCCAGCAGCTTGGGCCAGCGGGGGGACCAAGAGACCCAGTACTTC. This encodes CASSLGQRGDQETQYF. Together with reference TRBV5-4 and TRBJ2-5, the CDR3 gives the full variable domain: ETGVTQSPTHLIKTRGQQVTLRCSSQSGHNTVSWYQQALGQGPQFIFQYYREEENGRGNFPPRFSGLQFPNYSSELNVNALELDDSALYLCASSLGQRGDQETQYFGPGTRLLVL.

The chain employs TRBV10-2 and TRBJ2-2, with no clear D. The germline V and J ends were trimmed by 7 bases and 6 bases, with 18 bases remaining between them. The CDR3 has 15 residues. The germline V gene encodes CDR1 WSHSY and CDR2 SAAADI. This chain's CDR3 is CASKAPDLTAGELFF. DNA of the CDR3: TGCGCCAGCAAAGCCCCAGATTTGACGGCCGGGGAGCTGTTTTTT.

The V and J genes are TRBV9 and TRBJ2-3; D is perhaps TRBD2 (5 bases). The CDR3 has 15 residues. V lost 0 bases to trimming and J lost 2 bases, with 10 bases between them. Germline V gene sequence: CDR1 SGDLS, CDR2 YYNGEE. CDR3: CASSVVGLATDTQYF. The DNA for the CDR3 is TGTGCCAGCAGCGTAGTAGGCCTAGCCACAGATACGCAGTATTTT.

The rearrangement joins TRBV6-7 to TRBJ1-1; D unclear. TRBV6-7 is assigned to the ORF class and has an uncertain function. Trimming removed 5 bases from V and 1 base from J, with 8 bases in between. The CDR3 runs to 13 residues. CDR3 amino acids: CASSPTENTEAFF. DNA of the CDR3: TGTGCCAGCAGTCCTACAGAGAACACTGAAGCTTTCTTT.

This clone was detected a few times. This rearrangement joins TRBV18 to TRBJ1-6, with TRBD1 matching over 8 bases. After removal of 3 bases from V and 7 bases from J, the junction contained 2 bases not matched to a gene. Germline CDR1 and CDR2: KGHSH and LQKENI. This CDR3 comprises 14 residues. The CDR3 reads CASSPTGENSPLHF. CDR3 bases: TGTGCCAGCTCACCGACAGGGGAAAATTCACCCCTCCACTTT.

The V and J genes are TRBV28 and TRBJ2-7, with D perhaps being TRBD1 or TRBD2 (7 bases each). V dropped 10 bases and J dropped 0 bases, with 25 bases sitting between them. This CDR3 spans 17 amino acids. Germline V CDR1 and CDR2: MDHEN, SYDVKM. The CDR3 here is CATAWEGAQSSSYEQYF. CDR3 DNA: TGTGCCACAGCTTGGGAGGGGGCACAGAGCTCCTCCTACGAGCAGTACTTC.

This clone was observed once. V and J are TRBV9 and TRBJ2-3; D ambiguous. Trimming took 0 bases from V and 6 from J, leaving 11 bases between them. There are 14 residues in the CDR3. The germline V gene encodes CDR1 SGDLS and CDR2 YYNGEE. The CDR3 bases are TGTGCCAGCAGCGTAGGGTCGCTAGGGGATACGCAGTATTTT. Its translation is CASSVGSLGDTQYF.

The chain combines TRBV19 with TRBJ1-2, with TRBD1 as a possible D gene (5 bases). The CDR3 runs to 13 residues. The V end was cut by 8 bases, the J end by 5 bases, with 15 bases between. Germline-derived CDR1 and CDR2 are LNHDA and SQIVND (reference sequence). Here the CDR3 reads CASRPGRTYGYTF. The CDR3 DNA reads as TGTGCCAGTCGTCCGGGACGGACATATGGCTACACCTTC.

This chain connects TRBV5-1 to TRBJ1-3, with 9 bases aligning to TRBD1. The CDR3 has 17 residues. J lost 4 bases, V lost 4 bases, and 12 bases had no gene match. Germline V gene lookup returns CDR1 SGHRS and CDR2 YFSETQ. CDR3 nucleotide sequence: TGCGCCAGCAGCAGGAATCCCGGACAGGGGCTCGGAAACACCATATATTTT. The encoded protein is CASSRNPGQGLGNTIYF.

This chain connects TRBV11-2 to TRBJ2-1; D is uncertain. The CDR3 runs to 14 residues. The germline gives CDR1 SGHAT, CDR2 FQNNGV. Trimming took off 4 bases at V and 6 bases at J, with 13 bases between the two ends. This chain's CDR3 is CASSSRTSFNEQFF. DNA for the CDR3: TGTGCCAGCAGCTCGAGGACGAGCTTCAATGAGCAGTTCTTC.

The chain recombines TRBV29-1 with TRBJ1-1; D not certain. The germline V gene encodes CDR1 SQVTM and CDR2 ANQGSEA. CDR3 length: 12 residues. Trimming cost V 3 bases and J 1 base, with 6 bases left between them. The CDR3 protein is CSVDGENTEAFF. CDR3 DNA: TGCAGCGTTGATGGGGAGAACACTGAAGCTTTCTTT. The full variable domain, rest sourced from reference TRBV29-1 and TRBJ1-1, is SAVISQKPSRDICQRGTSLTIQCQVDSQVTMMFWYRQQPGQSLTLIATANQGSEATYESGFVIDKFPISRPNLTFSTLTVSNMSPEDSSIYLCSVDGENTEAFFGQGTRLTVV.

This clone was observed a few times. The chain employs TRBV6-5 and TRBJ1-4, with TRBD1 matching 8 bases. The ends lost 2 bases at V and 7 bases at J; junction bases unmatched: 6. This CDR3 comprises 15 residues. The germline V gene encodes CDR1 MNHEY and CDR2 SVGAGI. The DNA for the CDR3 is TGTGCCAGCAGTTACGGGAGGACAGGGAGTGAAAAACTGTTTTTT. Amino acid sequence: CASSYGRTGSEKLFF.

There are a few counts of this clone. The V call is TRBV28, the J call TRBJ1-3; the D is unclear. The V gene's germline CDR1 is MDHEN and CDR2 SYDVKM. This CDR3 is 14 amino acids long. The germline V and J ends were trimmed by 6 bases and 4 bases, with 13 bases remaining between them. The CDR3 protein is CASSPLGRGNTIYF. The CDR3 bases are TGTGCCAGCAGCCCCCTTGGACGGGGAAACACCATATATTTT.